Detailed here is one TCR beta chain. Its antigen remains undetermined. Base quality data are lacking; no much larger clone is found one base away. Patients with a history of autoimmune disease or receiving systemic immunosuppression were excluded from the trial. Peripheral blood for TCR sequencing was drawn from every dose cohort at baseline, at cycle 4 day 1 and at cycle 7 day 1. The samples were drawn from a first-in-human, open-label, multicenter phase I dose-escalation trial of ivuxolimab. Adults with locally advanced or metastatic head and neck squamous cell, hepatocellular, melanoma or renal cell carcinoma were enrolled in the trial. Before TCR sequencing, CD4+ T cells and CD8+ T cells from peripheral blood were sorted into separate populations. The germline ends are 16 bases apart after V is trimmed by 4 bases and J by 4 bases. CDR1 and CDR2, per the germline V gene, are SGHVS and FNYEAQ. Reading from cysteine to phenylalanine, the CDR3 counts 15 amino acids. The only DNA kept is the CDR3, 45 bases in frame from the first base.

Genomic DNA was isolated from the sorted cells so that the TCRbeta CDR3 region could be sequenced. The immunoSEQ Assay was used to sequence the TCRbeta CDR3 regions. In its TCRdb copy, this immuneACCESS table keeps in-frame sequences only and misses some clones. Where compared with another copy, unresolved V genes explain less than half of these, and the others have no known cause. In this sample the table shows tens of thousands of clones, 80% to 90% of which occur a single time. The ten largest clones take up 6.5% to 9% of the sample. This sample is drawn from a study of OX40 agonist ivuxolimab in advanced cancers. About the investigation overall: Ivuxolimab was a fully human IgG2 agonistic monoclonal antibody targeting the costimulatory receptor OX40 (CD134). Intravenous ivuxolimab was administered to patients every 2 weeks at six dose levels: 0.01, 0.1, 0.3, 1.5, 3 and 10 mg/kg. Among the roughly 52 dose-escalation patients, around 19 had hepatocellular carcinoma, roughly 15 melanoma, 9 renal cell carcinoma and 9 head and neck cancer. In the dose-escalation cohort, approximately 82% of patients were male, and the mean age was approximately 60 years, with a range of roughly 20 to 80. Prior anti-PD-1, anti-PD-L1 or anti-CTLA-4 therapy was permitted, and approximately 42% of dose-escalation patients had received checkpoint inhibitors. Partial responses occurred in three dose-escalation patients: two with cutaneous melanoma and one with hepatocellular carcinoma. The point of sequencing TCRbeta in the periphery was to test whether ivuxolimab changed TCR sequence diversity and drove clonal T-cell expansion. The paper covers the monotherapy dose-escalation part of the phase I ivuxolimab trial, which included N ≈ 52 patients. Overall study outcomes, separate from this receptor: Low levels of normalized T-cell clonal expansion were also seen in some patients who did not respond. After ivuxolimab, more expanded clones were found on average in CD8+ T cells than in CD4+ T cells. The antigen specificity of the peripheral T cells that underwent clonal expansion was not determined. In partial responders in the 0.1-3.0 mg/kg groups, normalized peripheral clonal expansion was found to be among the lowest, especially among CD8+ T cells. At doses from 0.1 to 3.0 mg/kg, clonal expansion was seen in both CD4+ and CD8+ blood T cells between baseline and week 6.

Sequencing used CD4+ or CD8+ T cells sorted from blood, obtained in a trial of the OX40 agonist ivuxolimab. The chain is encoded by TRBV7-6 joined to TRBJ1-2; the D gene lacks a confident call. This TCR was recovered from an adult with an advanced solid tumor such as melanoma, head and neck, liver or kidney cancer. The nucleotides read TGTGCCAGCAGCTCGTCGGTTGGATTGTTCTATGGCTACACCTTC. It translates to CASSSSVGLFYGYTF.